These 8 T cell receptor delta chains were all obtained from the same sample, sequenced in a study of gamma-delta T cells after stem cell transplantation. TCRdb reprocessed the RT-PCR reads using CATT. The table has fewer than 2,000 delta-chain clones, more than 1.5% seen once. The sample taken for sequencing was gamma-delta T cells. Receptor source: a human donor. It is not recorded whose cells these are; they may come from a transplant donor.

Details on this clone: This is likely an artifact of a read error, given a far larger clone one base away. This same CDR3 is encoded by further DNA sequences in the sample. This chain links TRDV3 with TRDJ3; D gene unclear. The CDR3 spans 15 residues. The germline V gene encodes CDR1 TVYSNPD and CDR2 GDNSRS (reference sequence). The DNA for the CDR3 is TGCGCCTTTAGCTTATCTTCCTGGGACACCCGACAGATGTTTTTC. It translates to CAFSLSSWDTRQMFF.

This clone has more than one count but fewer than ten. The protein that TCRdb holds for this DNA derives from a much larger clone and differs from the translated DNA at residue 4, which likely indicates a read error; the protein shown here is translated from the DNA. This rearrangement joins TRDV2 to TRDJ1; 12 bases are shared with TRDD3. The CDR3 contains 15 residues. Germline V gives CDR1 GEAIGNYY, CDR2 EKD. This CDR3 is CACNPLLGDTGKLIF. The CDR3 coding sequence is TGTGCCTGTAACCCCTTACTGGGGGATACCGGTAAACTCATCTTT.

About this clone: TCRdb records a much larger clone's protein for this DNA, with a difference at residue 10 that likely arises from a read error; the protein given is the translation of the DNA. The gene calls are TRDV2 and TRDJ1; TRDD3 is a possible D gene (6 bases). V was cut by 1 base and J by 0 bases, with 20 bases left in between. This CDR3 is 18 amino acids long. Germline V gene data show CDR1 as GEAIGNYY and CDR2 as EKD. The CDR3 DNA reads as TGTGCCTGTGACACTTTACGGTGGGGGGCCGCCGACACCGATAAACTCATCTTT. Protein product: CACDTLRWGAADTDKLIF.

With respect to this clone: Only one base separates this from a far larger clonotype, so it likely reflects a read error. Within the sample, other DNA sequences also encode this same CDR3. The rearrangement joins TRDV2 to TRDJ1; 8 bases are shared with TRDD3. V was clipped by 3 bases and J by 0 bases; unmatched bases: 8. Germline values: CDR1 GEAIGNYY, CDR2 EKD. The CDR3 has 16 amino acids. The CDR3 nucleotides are TGTGCCTGTGACGTGCTGGGGGAGAAATACACCGATAAACTCATCTTT. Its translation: CACDVLGEKYTDKLIF.

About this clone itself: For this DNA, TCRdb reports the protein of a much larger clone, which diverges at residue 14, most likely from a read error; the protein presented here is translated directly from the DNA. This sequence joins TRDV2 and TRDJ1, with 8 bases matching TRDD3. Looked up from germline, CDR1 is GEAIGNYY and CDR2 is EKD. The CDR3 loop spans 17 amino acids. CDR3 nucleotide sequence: TGTGCCTGTGACGCTGTTCTGGGGGACCCGTACACCGATAGACTCATCTTT. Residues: CACDAVLGDPYTDRLIF.

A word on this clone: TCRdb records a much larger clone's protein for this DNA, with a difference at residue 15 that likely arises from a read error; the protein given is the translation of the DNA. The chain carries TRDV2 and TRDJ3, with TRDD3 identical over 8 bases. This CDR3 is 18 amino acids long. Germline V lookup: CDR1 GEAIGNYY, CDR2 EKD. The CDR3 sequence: CACDTGFQGIQDTRKMFF. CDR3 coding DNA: TGTGCCTGTGACACCGGATTTCAGGGGATACAAGACACCCGAAAGATGTTTTTC.

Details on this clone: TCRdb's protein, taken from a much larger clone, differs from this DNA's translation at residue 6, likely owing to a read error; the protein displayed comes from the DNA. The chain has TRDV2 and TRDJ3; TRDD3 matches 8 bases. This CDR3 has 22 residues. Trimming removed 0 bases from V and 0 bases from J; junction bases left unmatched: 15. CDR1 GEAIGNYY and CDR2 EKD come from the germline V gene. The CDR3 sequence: CACDTVSVLGALPSWDTRQMFF. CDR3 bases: TGTGCCTGTGACACCGTATCGGTACTGGGGGCTCTACCCTCCTGGGACACCCGACAGATGTTTTTC.

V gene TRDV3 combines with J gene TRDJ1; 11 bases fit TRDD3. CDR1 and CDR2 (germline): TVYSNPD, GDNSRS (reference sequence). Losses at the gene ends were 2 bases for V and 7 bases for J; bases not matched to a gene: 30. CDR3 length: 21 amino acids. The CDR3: CAFPPWELHKSFYWGIGKLIF. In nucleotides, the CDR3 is TGTGCCTTTCCCCCCTGGGAGCTCCACAAGAGTTTTTACTGGGGGATAGGTAAACTCATCTTT.